The TCR beta chain described here comes from a study of OX40 agonist ivuxolimab in advanced cancers. Study-wide background: Prior checkpoint blockade (anti-PD-1, anti-PD-L1 or anti-CTLA-4) was permitted; roughly 40% had it. Study outcomes and limitations: CD8+ T cells showed, on average, more clonal expansion than CD4+ cells.

Sampled blood was obtained at baseline, cycle 4 day 1, and cycle 7 day 1. This table comes from immunoSEQ multiplex PCR, and its TCRdb copy is limited to in-frame clones, with some not included. There are under 110,000 clones in the sample; about nine tenths occur only once, and approximately 0.49% lies in the top ten. In germline, CDR1 is SSHAT, CDR2 FNYEAQ (reference sequence). This CDR3 has 15 residues. This clone was detected once. What it binds is unknown. One end of the junction does not line up with germline, which may come from a read error. The chain combines TRBV7-7 with TRBJ2-1; tentatively, D is TRBD1 or TRBD2 (5 bases each). The receptor's source is an adult with an advanced solid tumor such as melanoma, head and neck, liver or kidney cancer. The sequenced sample was CD4+ or CD8+ T cells sorted from blood, obtained in a trial of the OX40 agonist ivuxolimab. CDR3 DNA: TGTGCTAGCAGCCCATGGCAAGGGACGGAAGAAGAGCAGTTCTTC. Translating gives CASSPWQGTEEEQFF.